The clone carrying this TCR beta chain was detected only a few times. Its cognate antigen is unknown. Trimming removed 6 bases at V and 4 bases at J, with 12 bases between. The CDR3 covers 13 residues. CDR1 is ENHRY, CDR2 SYGVKD, per germline. The data belong to a study of blood T cells in healthy people across ages. Background on the study: Capture by template switching was about one barcoded beta molecule per two T cells.

For the second PCR, which ran for 7 to 11 cycles, a sample-barcoded 5' primer and a J-beta primer mix were used. Each CDR3 protein is one row after TCRdb ran MiXCR on the 5' RACE reads. Of 600,000 to 850,000 distinct CDR3 sequences listed, approximately 25% are singletons. Regarding the study as a whole: Researchers said unsorted PBMCs prevented a conclusive naive versus antigen-experienced comparison.

These data were also reused for a study on T cells of mothers and their children. That report adds: Donation was provided by three healthy Caucasian mothers along with their six children. In each mother, TCR beta CDR3 reads exceeded 8 million; in each child, they numbered 3 million to 3.5 million.

The chain recombines TRBV10-3 with TRBJ1-1; D is possibly TRBD1 (5 bases). Sequencing was carried out using blood. The sequence was obtained from a boy under 18 in good health. CDR3 bases: TGTGCCATCAGCCCGGGGGGAGGCACTGAAGCTTTCTTT. Protein product: CAISPGGGTEAFF.